This TCR beta chain was identified during a study of blood T cell repertoires in COVID-19. Study context: PBMCs, B-cell-depleted T cells, or T cells were the source of the cDNA or gDNA that made up the material.

In the original analysis: Estimated nucleated cell counts came from reference gene primer amplification. Sequencing used immunoSEQ multiplex PCR; TCRdb keeps in-frame clones, though not all of them. That table supplies the V and J calls and clone size; D and trimming were determined from the DNA. Of 95,000 to 150,000 clones listed, approximately 83% are singletons. Germline loops: CDR1 SGHAT, CDR2 FQNNGV. V lost 1 base to trimming and J lost 8 bases, with 12 bases between them. The CDR3 has 14 amino acids. The material sequenced was peripheral blood. This receptor was obtained from a woman in her 70s with acute or convalescent COVID-19. The V and J genes are TRBV11-2 and TRBJ2-1; D is uncertain. The CDR3: CASSLVGEWDEQFF. The CDR3 bases are TGTGCCAGCAGCTTAGTAGGAGAATGGGATGAGCAGTTCTTC.